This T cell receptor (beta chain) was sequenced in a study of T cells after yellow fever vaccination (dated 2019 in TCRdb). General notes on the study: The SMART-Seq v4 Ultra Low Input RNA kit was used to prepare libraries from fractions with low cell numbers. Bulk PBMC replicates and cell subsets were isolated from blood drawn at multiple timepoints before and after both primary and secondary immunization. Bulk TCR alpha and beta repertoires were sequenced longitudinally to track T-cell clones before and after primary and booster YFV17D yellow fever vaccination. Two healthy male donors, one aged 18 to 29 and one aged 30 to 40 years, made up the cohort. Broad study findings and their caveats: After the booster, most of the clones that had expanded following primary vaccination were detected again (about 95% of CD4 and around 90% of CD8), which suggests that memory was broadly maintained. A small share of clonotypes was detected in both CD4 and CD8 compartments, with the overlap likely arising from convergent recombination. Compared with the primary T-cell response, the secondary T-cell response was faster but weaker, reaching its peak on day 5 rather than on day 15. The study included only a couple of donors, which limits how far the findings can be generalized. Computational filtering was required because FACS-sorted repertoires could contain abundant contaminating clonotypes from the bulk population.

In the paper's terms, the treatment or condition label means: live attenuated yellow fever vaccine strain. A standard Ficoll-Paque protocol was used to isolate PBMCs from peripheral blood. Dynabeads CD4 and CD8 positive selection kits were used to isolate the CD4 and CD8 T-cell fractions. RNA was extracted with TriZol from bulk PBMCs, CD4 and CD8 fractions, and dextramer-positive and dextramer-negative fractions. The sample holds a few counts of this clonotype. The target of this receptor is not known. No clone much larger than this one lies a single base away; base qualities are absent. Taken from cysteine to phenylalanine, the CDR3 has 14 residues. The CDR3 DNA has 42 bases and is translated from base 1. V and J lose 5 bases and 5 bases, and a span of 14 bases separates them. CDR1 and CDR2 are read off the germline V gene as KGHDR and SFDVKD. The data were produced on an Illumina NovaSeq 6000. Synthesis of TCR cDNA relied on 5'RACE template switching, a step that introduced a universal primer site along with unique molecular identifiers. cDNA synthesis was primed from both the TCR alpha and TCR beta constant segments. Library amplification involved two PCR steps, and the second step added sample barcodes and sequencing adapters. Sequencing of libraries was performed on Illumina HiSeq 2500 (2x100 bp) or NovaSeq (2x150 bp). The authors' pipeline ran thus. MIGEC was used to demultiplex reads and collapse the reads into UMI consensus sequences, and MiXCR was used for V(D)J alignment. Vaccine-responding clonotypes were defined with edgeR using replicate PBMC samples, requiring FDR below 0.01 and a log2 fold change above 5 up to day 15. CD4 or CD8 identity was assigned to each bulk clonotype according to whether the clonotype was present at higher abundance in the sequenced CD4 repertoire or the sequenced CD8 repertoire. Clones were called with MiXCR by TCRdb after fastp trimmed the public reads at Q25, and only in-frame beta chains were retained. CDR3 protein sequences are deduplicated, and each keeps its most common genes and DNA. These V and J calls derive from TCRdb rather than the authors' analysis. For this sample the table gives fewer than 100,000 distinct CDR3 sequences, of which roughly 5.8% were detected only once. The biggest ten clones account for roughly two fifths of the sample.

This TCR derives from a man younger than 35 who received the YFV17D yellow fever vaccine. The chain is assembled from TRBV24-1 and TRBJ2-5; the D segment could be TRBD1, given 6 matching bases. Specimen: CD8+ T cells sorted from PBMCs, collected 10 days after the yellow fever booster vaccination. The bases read TGTGCCACCAGTGTCCACAGGGTTCGGGAGACCCAGTACTTC. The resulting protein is CATSVHRVRETQYF.